A single sample gave rise to the 29 T cell receptor beta chains below, sequenced in a study of a mutant IDH1 vaccine in newly diagnosed glioma. Time point here: week 23, last vaccination. Each dose delivered 300 ug of mutant IDH1 20-mer peptide subcutaneously with imiquimod. Data came from immunoSEQ multiplex PCR; TCRdb stores just in-frame clones and leaves some out. In the table there are 60,000 to 85,000 clones, 75% to 90% of which are singletons. The antigens these receptors bind are not known. Specimen: PBMCs, collected from a glioma patient whose treatment included an IDH1 peptide vaccine. These TCRs come from a woman in her forties or fifties with glioma.

The rearrangement uses TRBV28 and TRBJ2-1; the match to TRBD1 covers 7 bases. The germline gives CDR1 MDHEN, CDR2 SYDVKM. The CDR3 consists of 14 residues. V lost 7 bases, J lost 7 bases, and 10 bases stayed unmatched. The CDR3 reads CASNDPGQRNEQFF. The CDR3 DNA follows: TGTGCCAGCAATGATCCGGGACAGAGAAATGAGCAGTTCTTC.

This chain uses TRBV28 with TRBJ2-7, with 14 bases identical to TRBD2. The CDR3 covers 19 residues. The germline V gene encodes CDR1 MDHEN and CDR2 SYDVKM. The V gene end was trimmed by 3 bases and the J gene end by 3 bases; junction bases not matched to a gene: 13. For the CDR3, the DNA is TGTGCCAGCAGTTTCGTATGGGGGGGAGGGACTAGCGGGAGCTACGAGCAGTACTTC. Amino acid sequence: CASSFVWGGGTSGSYEQYF.

The chain employs TRBV18 and TRBJ2-2; perhaps TRBD1 as D (5 bases). V shed 6 bases and J shed 4 bases, with 21 bases lying between them. Germline V gene data show CDR1 as KGHSH and CDR2 as LQKENI. This CDR3 is built from 17 residues. CDR3 bases: TGTGCCAGCTCCCCATCTGGACACCATGATTTCACCGGGGAGCTGTTTTTT. Encoded protein: CASSPSGHHDFTGELFF.

This clone has only a few counts. The V call is TRBV7-9, the J call TRBJ2-7; D unclear. The CDR3 runs to 11 residues. V lost 2 bases, J lost 3 bases, and 2 bases lay in between. CDR1 and CDR2 from the germline V gene are SEHNR and FQNEAQ (reference sequence). CDR3 bases: TGTGCCAGCAGCTTATTCTACGAGCAGTACTTC. It yields the protein CASSLFYEQYF.

This clone was observed a few times. V and J are TRBV25-1 and TRBJ1-2; D is unclear. V lost 8 bases, J lost 0 bases, and 7 bases lay in between. The CDR3 consists of 12 residues. Per germline, CDR1 MGHDK and CDR2 SYGVNS. CDR3 protein: CASGEANYGYTF. CDR3 DNA sequence: TGTGCCAGCGGCGAGGCTAACTATGGCTACACCTTC.

The chain couples TRBV9 to TRBJ2-6; TRBD2 matches 9 bases. Germline CDR1 SGDLS, CDR2 YYNGEE. Unmatched junction bases numbered 5, after V lost 0 bases and J lost 1 base. CDR3 length equals 18 residues. The CDR3 sequence is CASSVERGAGSGANVLTF. The CDR3, as DNA: TGTGCCAGCAGCGTAGAGCGGGGGGCAGGTTCTGGGGCCAACGTCCTGACTTTC.

The table lists this clone with a count of one. The genes are TRBV28 and TRBJ2-7, with TRBD2 matching over 9 bases. CDR1 and CDR2 from the germline V gene are MDHEN and SYDVKM. The CDR3 totals 17 residues. With V trimmed by 4 bases and J by 0 bases, 10 bases remained unmatched. The CDR3 bases are TGTGCCAGCAGTTCCCCCGCGAGTAGCGGGAGCTCCTACGAGCAGTACTTC. Encoded protein: CASSSPASSGSSYEQYF.

This chain uses TRBV4-1 with TRBJ1-1; a possible D gene is TRBD1 (6 bases). The germline V gene has CDR1 MGHRA and CDR2 YSYEKL. With 3 bases removed from V and 5 bases from J, the gap between germline ends came to 16 bases. The length of the CDR3 is 15 residues. The CDR3, as DNA: TGCGCCAGCAGCCAGGACATCGGGAGGGGGACTGAAGCTTTCTTT. Amino acids: CASSQDIGRGTEAFF.

The rearrangement joins TRBV28 to TRBJ1-4; unclear D gene. The CDR3 is 13 amino acids. Trimming cost V 10 bases and J 0 bases, with 9 bases left between them. From germline, CDR1 is MDHEN and CDR2 SYDVKM. CDR3 nucleotides: TGTGCCACTAGAGATACAACTAATGAAAAACTGTTTTTT. It specifies CATRDTTNEKLFF. The whole variable domain, filled in from reference TRBV28 and TRBJ1-4, reads DVKVTQSSRYLVKRTGEKVFLECVQDMDHENMFWYRQDPGLGLRLIYFSYDVKMKEKGDIPEGYSVSREKKERFSLILESASTNQTSMYLCATRDTTNEKLFFGSGTQLSVL.

The CDR3 nucleotides read TGCGCCAGCAGTGCCTGGGACAGACAAGAGACCCAGTACTTC. Residues: CASSAWDRQETQYF. The J gene is TRBJ2-5, the V gene TRBV10-1, with 7 positions matching TRBD1. Germline CDR1 is WNHNN and CDR2 is SYGVQD (reference sequence). The J segment lost 2 bases and the V segment lost 4 bases, leaving 4 bases of the junction unmatched. CDR3 length equals 14 residues.

The chain recombines TRBV28 with TRBJ2-5; D remains unclear. Germline loops: CDR1 MDHEN, CDR2 SYDVKM. This CDR3 spans 16 amino acids. The V and J ends lost 7 bases and 4 bases respectively, with 22 bases between them. The CDR3, as DNA: TGTGCCAGCACCCCCGTCGGTCGGACGGACGGAGAGACCCAGTACTTC. This gives the protein CASTPVGRTDGETQYF.

About this clone itself: The junction departs from germline at one end; a sequencing error may be responsible. Here the CDR3 reads CASSARTRGQETQYF. DNA for the CDR3: TGTGCTAGCAGCGCCCGGACCCGTGGGCAAGAGACCCAGTACTTC. This sequence joins TRBV7-7 and TRBJ2-5, with D uncertain. This CDR3 comprises 15 residues. In germline, CDR1 is SSHAT, CDR2 FNYEAQ (reference sequence).

The count of this clone is one. The chain employs TRBV20-1 and TRBJ2-7; D unresolved. Looked up from germline, CDR1 is DFQATT and CDR2 is SNEGSKA (reference sequence). The CDR3 contains 11 residues. V lost 3 bases and J 4 bases, leaving 7 bases between the germline ends. CDR3 sequence: CSARRRYEQYF. The CDR3 bases are TGCAGTGCTAGGCGGCGGTACGAGCAGTACTTC.

CDR3 region: CASSLGSGVDQPQHF. In DNA form, the CDR3 reads TGTGCCAGCAGCTTAGGCTCGGGGGTTGATCAGCCCCAGCATTTT. This rearrangement joins TRBV7-9 to TRBJ1-5; possible D gene TRBD1, 5 bases. CDR1 and CDR2 (germline): SEHNR, FQNEAQ (reference sequence). The CDR3 consists of 15 residues. Trimming took off 1 base at V and 5 bases at J, with 12 bases between the two ends.

The V and J genes are TRBV28 and TRBJ2-7; 9 bases agree with TRBD1. The length of the CDR3 is 13 residues. Germline lookup yields CDR1 MDHEN and CDR2 SYDVKM. The ends lost 8 bases at V and 3 bases at J; junction bases unmatched: 5. CDR3 in amino acids: CASGGQGFYEQYF. DNA of the CDR3: TGTGCCAGCGGGGGACAGGGCTTCTACGAGCAGTACTTC. Full variable domain (missing parts from reference TRBV28 and TRBJ2-7): DVKVTQSSRYLVKRTGEKVFLECVQDMDHENMFWYRQDPGLGLRLIYFSYDVKMKEKGDIPEGYSVSREKKERFSLILESASTNQTSMYLCASGGQGFYEQYFGPGTRLTVT.

The chain couples TRBV28 to TRBJ1-5; a weak D match, TRBD1 (6 bases). The CDR3 is 14 residues long. Germline V lookup: CDR1 MDHEN, CDR2 SYDVKM. Trimming removed 3 bases from V and 6 bases from J, with 12 bases in between. CDR3 sequence: CASSFGGHGQPQHF. The CDR3 nucleotides are TGTGCCAGCAGTTTTGGGGGACACGGTCAGCCCCAGCATTTT.

This chain links TRBV5-1 with TRBJ2-3; 8 nucleotides match TRBD2. There are 16 residues in the CDR3. Trimming cost V 5 bases and J 4 bases; bases outside gene matches: 12. The germline gives CDR1 SGHRS, CDR2 YFSETQ. CDR3 residues: CASRAAGEGGADTQYF. The CDR3 DNA follows: TGCGCCAGCAGGGCAGCGGGAGAGGGGGGAGCAGATACGCAGTATTTT.

The chain joins TRBV4-2 to TRBJ2-7; D tentatively fits TRBD1 or TRBD2 (5 bases each). V lost 0 bases and J 4 bases, leaving 16 bases between the germline ends. This CDR3 is built from 16 residues. The V gene's germline CDR1 is LGHNA and CDR2 YNFKEQ. The CDR3 sequence is CASSQEATEGRYEQYF. DNA for the CDR3: TGTGCCAGCAGCCAAGAAGCGACAGAGGGTAGGTACGAGCAGTACTTC.

This chain uses TRBV10-1 with TRBJ1-4; D is ambiguous. The germline V gene encodes CDR1 WNHNN and CDR2 SYGVQD (reference sequence). The germline V and J ends were trimmed by 0 bases and 8 bases, with 13 bases remaining between them. CDR3 length: 15 residues. CDR3 bases: TGCGCCAGCAGTGAGTCTCGGCAGGTTGGAGAAAAACTGTTTTTT. Protein product: CASSESRQVGEKLFF.

This clone has just one count. The chain couples TRBV6-5 to TRBJ2-1; a possible D gene is TRBD1 (6 bases). Germline V gene data show CDR1 as MNHEY and CDR2 as SVGAGI. CDR3 length: 15 amino acids. Trimming took off 4 bases at V and 6 bases at J, with 16 bases between the two ends. The CDR3 DNA is TGTGCCAGCAGTTCTGAGTCGGGCAGGGGCAATGAGCAGTTCTTC. This translates into CASSSESGRGNEQFF.

The CDR3 region has the DNA TGTGCCAGCAGCTTCGTACAGGGAAATGAGCAGTTCTTC. Amino acids: CASSFVQGNEQFF. V is TRBV11-2 and J is TRBJ2-1, with a possible D match to TRBD1 (6 bases). The CDR3 runs to 13 residues. Trimming stripped 3 bases from V and 7 bases from J, with 10 bases between. Germline V gene data show CDR1 as SGHAT and CDR2 as FQNNGV.

The rearrangement links TRBV7-8 to TRBJ2-2; 8 nucleotides agree with TRBD1. With V trimmed by 1 base and J by 6 bases, 7 bases remained unmatched. The germline V gene encodes CDR1 SGHVS and CDR2 FQNEAQ. This CDR3 is 16 amino acids long. The CDR3 is CASSLGQGSGAGELFF. The CDR3 nucleotides are TGTGCCAGCAGCTTAGGACAGGGGTCTGGGGCCGGGGAGCTGTTTTTT.

A remark on this clone: An end of the junction differs from the germline gene, which may be a read error. Within the sample, other DNA sequences also encode this same CDR3. The chain links TRBV5-3 to TRBJ1-1, with TRBD1 as a possible D gene (6 bases). TRBV5-3 is an ORF for which the function is uncertain. The CDR3 has 14 amino acids. CDR3 DNA sequence: TGTGCCAGAAGCTCCGGCGGGGGCGACACCGAAGCTTTCTTT. This sequence encodes CARSSGGGDTEAFF.

This rearrangement joins TRBV6-6 to TRBJ1-2, with D possibly being TRBD1 (6 bases). The V gene lost 3 bases and the J gene lost 5 bases, with 16 bases spanning the gap. Germline values: CDR1 MNHNY, CDR2 SVGAGI (reference sequence). This CDR3 has 15 amino acids. The CDR3 DNA sequence: TGTGCCAGCAGTTATCAGCCGGGGGCAGCGTATGGCTACACCTTC. Its protein is CASSYQPGAAYGYTF.

This clone was seen just once. The chain employs TRBV28 and TRBJ1-1; 8 nucleotides match TRBD1. This CDR3 has 14 amino acids. V gave up 8 bases and J gave up 4 bases; unmatched junction bases: 9. The germline gives CDR1 MDHEN, CDR2 SYDVKM. The CDR3 loop is CASGPTGVGTEAFF. DNA for the CDR3: TGTGCCAGCGGCCCGACAGGGGTGGGCACTGAAGCTTTCTTT.

The rearrangement links TRBV13 to TRBJ1-2, with TRBD1 matching 9 bases. Looked up from germline, CDR1 is PRHDT and CDR2 is FYEKMQ (reference sequence). J was trimmed by 8 bases and V by 3 bases; bases with no gene match: 10. The CDR3 is made up of 15 amino acids. The CDR3 region is CASSLYGTGSRGYTF. DNA of the CDR3: TGTGCCAGCAGCTTGTACGGGACAGGGAGCCGAGGCTACACCTTC.

This clone was observed a single time. The chain carries TRBV18 and TRBJ1-4; D not resolved. The length of the CDR3 is 15 residues. V lost 3 bases, J lost 7 bases, and 15 bases lay in between. Germline V gives CDR1 KGHSH, CDR2 LQKENI. CDR3 DNA sequence: TGTGCCAGCTCACCCTCCGCGCCCCTGGGTGAAAAACTGTTTTTT. It codes for CASSPSAPLGEKLFF.

A single count supports this clone. CDR3: CSGSGQGAGGYTF. The CDR3 region has the DNA TGCAGCGGCTCGGGACAGGGGGCAGGTGGCTACACCTTC. This rearrangement joins TRBV29-1 to TRBJ1-2; 12 bases agree with TRBD1. The CDR3 extends over 13 amino acids. Germline V gene sequence: CDR1 SQVTM, CDR2 ANQGSEA. J gave up 7 bases and V 7 bases, and 7 bases lay outside the gene matches.

The J gene is TRBJ2-5, the V gene TRBV7-9; 9 nucleotides align to TRBD1. The ends lost 6 bases at V and 4 bases at J; junction bases unmatched: 9. CDR3 length: 15 amino acids. Germline V gene lookup returns CDR1 SEHNR and CDR2 FQNEAQ (reference sequence). DNA for the CDR3: TGTGCCAGCAGTTTGACAGGGGGAAAAGGAGAGACCCAGTACTTC. Amino acids: CASSLTGGKGETQYF.